This T cell receptor (beta chain) is drawn from a study of shared clonotypes between healthy human individuals. General observations from the study: Richness estimates generally favored naive over memory subsets. Sampling covered blood only; tissue repertoires likely differ. Compared with clonotypes that all four donors shared, non-shared clonotypes had lower generation probabilities.

Genomic DNA (from each subset) was split evenly across several immunoSEQ plates. Only in-frame clones appear in the TCRdb table, and some are missing; sequencing was by immunoSEQ multiplex PCR. The sample has under 750,000 clones, about two thirds seen once; the top ten hold about 1.8%. The V and J ends lost 0 bases and 4 bases respectively, with 10 bases between them. The CDR3 contains 14 residues. Germline CDR1 reads LGHNA; CDR2 reads YNFKEQ. A note on this clone: Its antigen is unknown.

The chain is built from TRBV4-2 and TRBJ2-7; D is unclear. The TCR comes from a woman younger than 45 in good health. Sequencing was carried out using memory CD4+ T cells sorted from blood. Sample subset: CD45RA-negative fraction. The CDR3 region is CASSQDGVGYEQYF. The CDR3 DNA is TGTGCCAGCAGCCAAGATGGGGTAGGTTACGAGCAGTACTTC.